This T cell receptor (beta chain) was captured by sequencing in a study of Graves' ophthalmopathy and Graves' hyperthyroidism. Researchers took RNA transcripts and amplified TCR beta CDR3 regions from them. Scientists carried out first-round RT-PCR using HTBI primers and then a second-round multiplex PCR. A single record per CDR3 protein comes from TCRdb applying MiXCR to the multiplex PCR reads. The repertoire holds about 600,000 distinct CDR3 sequences, approximately 35% seen once, with about 4.6% in the top ten. Germline V CDR1 and CDR2: SGHTA, FQGNSA. This CDR3 has 14 amino acids. The V and J ends lost 5 bases and 14 bases respectively, with 24 bases between them.

The genes are TRBV7-2 and TRBJ1-1; tentative D call: TRBD1 (5 bases). This TCR derives from an adult man with Graves' hyperthyroidism. The sample consisted of peripheral blood or thyroid tissue (not recorded which). CDR3 protein: CASSLRVSGNEQFF. DNA for the CDR3: TGTGCCAGCAGCCTCAGGGTTAGCGGCAATGAGCAGTTCTTT.